Below, one TCR beta chain is given with its context. This record comes from a study of blood T cell repertoires in COVID-19. Background on the study: COVID-19 samples collected from the United States, Italy and Spain covered acute and convalescent phases. PBMCs, B-cell-depleted T cells, or T cells were the source of the cDNA or gDNA that made up the material.

Original data processing: Counts of nucleated cells, estimated from reference gene primer amplification, were obtained. Generated by immunoSEQ multiplex PCR, the TCRdb table keeps only in-frame clones and is missing some. D and trimming were read from the DNA, whereas the V and J calls and clone size are those reported in that table. The repertoire holds 61,000 or so clones, with approximately 83% as singletons. The sequence was obtained from an elderly woman with acute or convalescent COVID-19. The sequenced sample consisted of peripheral blood.

This CDR3 reads CASSLGRVSTDTQYF. As DNA, the CDR3 is TGTGCCAGCAGTTTAGGGCGGGTCAGCACAGATACGCAGTATTTT. This chain links TRBV27 with TRBJ2-3; perhaps TRBD2 as D (5 bases). Germline V gene sequence: CDR1 MNHEY, CDR2 SMNVEV (reference sequence). This CDR3 has 15 amino acids. Trimming removed 2 bases at V and 0 bases at J, with 9 bases between.